Here is one T cell receptor (beta chain) with its context. The antigen is undetermined. Sample time point: week 23, last vaccination. It was 300 ug of mutant IDH1 20-mer peptide that made up each vaccine dose, given with topical imiquimod. Data came from immunoSEQ multiplex PCR; TCRdb stores just in-frame clones and leaves some out. The data show tens of thousands of clones, around 76% seen once. Per germline, CDR1 SNHLY and CDR2 FYNNEI. This CDR3 has 13 residues. Trimming pared 11 bases from V and 3 bases from J, leaving 14 bases between. These data are taken from a study of a mutant IDH1 vaccine in newly diagnosed glioma. Across the whole study: Either 4-6 weeks after radiotherapy alone or alongside temozolomide, vaccination was begun.

Points from the study as a whole: Pseudoprogression looked unconnected to shifts in top peripheral T cell clonotypes.

The clonotype was recovered from a man in his fifties with glioma. The rearrangement joins TRBV2 to TRBJ1-5; no clear D. Source: PBMCs, taken from a glioma patient whose treatment included an IDH1 peptide vaccine. The CDR3 spells CASARRLNQPQHF. The DNA for the CDR3 is TGTGCCTCAGCTCGCAGACTCAATCAGCCCCAGCATTTT.